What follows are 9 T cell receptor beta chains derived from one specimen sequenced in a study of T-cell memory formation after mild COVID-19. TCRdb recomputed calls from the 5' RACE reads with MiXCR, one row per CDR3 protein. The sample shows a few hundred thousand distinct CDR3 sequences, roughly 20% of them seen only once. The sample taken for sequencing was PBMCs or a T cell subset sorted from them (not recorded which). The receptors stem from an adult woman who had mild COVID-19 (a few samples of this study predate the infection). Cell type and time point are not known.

CDR3 DNA: TGTGCCACCAGTGAAACAGGGCTGGAAAAACTGTTTTTT. Residues: CATSETGLEKLFF. The chain is built from TRBV24-1 and TRBJ1-4; a possible D gene is TRBD1 (6 bases). The ends were cut back, 4 bases at V and 8 bases at J, with 10 bases in the middle. Per the germline V gene, CDR1 is KGHDR and CDR2 is SFDVKD. This CDR3 has 13 residues.

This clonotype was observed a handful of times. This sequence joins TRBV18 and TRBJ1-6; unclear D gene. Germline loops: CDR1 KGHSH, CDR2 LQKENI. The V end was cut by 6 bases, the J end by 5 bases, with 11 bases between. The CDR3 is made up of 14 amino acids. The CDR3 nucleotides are TGTGCCAGCTCTCAACAGAGCGATAATTCACCCCTCCACTTT. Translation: CASSQQSDNSPLHF. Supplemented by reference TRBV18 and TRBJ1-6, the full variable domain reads NAGVMQNPRHLVRRRGQEARLRCSPMKGHSHVYWYRQLPEEGLKFMVYLQKENIIDESGMPKERFSAEFPKEGPSILRIQQVVRGDSAAYFCASSQQSDNSPLHFGNGTRLTVT.

This chain's CDR3 is CASKGSGTNEQFF. The CDR3 DNA reads TGCGCCAGCAAGGGTAGCGGGACCAATGAGCAGTTCTTC. This chain links TRBV5-1 with TRBJ2-1; 8 bases are shared with TRBD2. V lost 6 bases and J lost 6; bases outside the gene matches: 5. Germline CDR1 reads SGHRS; CDR2 reads YFSETQ. This CDR3 contains 13 residues. The complete variable domain, with remaining parts taken from reference TRBV5-1 and TRBJ2-1, reads KAGVTQTPRYLIKTRGQQVTLSCSPISGHRSVSWYQQTPGQGLQFLFEYFSETQRNKGNFPGRFSGRQFSNSRSEMNVSTLELGDSALYLCASKGSGTNEQFFGPGTRLTVL.

The CDR3 DNA reads as TGCAGTGCCGAACGGACTAGCGGGATCTACGAGCAGTACTTC. Encoded protein: CSAERTSGIYEQYF. The chain carries TRBV20-1 and TRBJ2-5; 12 bases map to TRBD2. The last part of the DNA fits TRBJ2-7 better; the J call may be wrong. The CDR3 is made up of 14 amino acids. Germline V CDR1 and CDR2: DFQATT, SNEGSKA (reference sequence).

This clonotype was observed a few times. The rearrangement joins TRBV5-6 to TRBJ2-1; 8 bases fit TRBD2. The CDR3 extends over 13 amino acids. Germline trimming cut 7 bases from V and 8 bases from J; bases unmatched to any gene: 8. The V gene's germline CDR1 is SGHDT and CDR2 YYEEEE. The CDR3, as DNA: TGTGCCAGCCTAGGACTAGCAGGCGATGAGCAGTTCTTC. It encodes CASLGLAGDEQFF.

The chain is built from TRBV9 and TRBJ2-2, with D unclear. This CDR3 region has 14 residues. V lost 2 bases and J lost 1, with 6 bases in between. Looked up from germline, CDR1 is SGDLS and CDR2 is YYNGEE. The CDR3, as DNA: TGTGCCAGCAGCGTCACGCAGAACACCGGGGAGCTGTTTTTT. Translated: CASSVTQNTGELFF.

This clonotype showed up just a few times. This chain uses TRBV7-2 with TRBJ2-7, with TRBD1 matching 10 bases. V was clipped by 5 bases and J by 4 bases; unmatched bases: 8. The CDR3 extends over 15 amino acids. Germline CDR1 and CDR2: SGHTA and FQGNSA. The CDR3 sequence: CASSKPMGQGYEQYF. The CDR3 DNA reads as TGTGCCAGCAGCAAGCCCATGGGACAGGGGTACGAGCAGTACTTC.

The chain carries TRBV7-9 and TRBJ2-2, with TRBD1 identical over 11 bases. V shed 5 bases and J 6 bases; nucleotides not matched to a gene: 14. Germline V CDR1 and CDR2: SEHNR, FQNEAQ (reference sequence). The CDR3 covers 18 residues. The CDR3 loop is CASSPRDRGSLWAGELFF. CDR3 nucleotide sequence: TGTGCCAGCAGCCCGAGGGACAGGGGGTCCCTGTGGGCCGGGGAGCTGTTTTTT.

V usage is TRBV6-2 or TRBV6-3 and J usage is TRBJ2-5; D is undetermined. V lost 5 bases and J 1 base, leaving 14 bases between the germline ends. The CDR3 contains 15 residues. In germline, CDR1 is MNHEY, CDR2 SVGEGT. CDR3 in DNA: TGTGCCAGCAGTACCGGTTTCAAACTCCAAGAGACCCAGTACTTC. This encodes CASSTGFKLQETQYF.